This T cell receptor (beta chain) stems from a study of cytomegalovirus exposure and HLA in healthy donors. The V and J ends lost 0 bases and 3 bases respectively, with 9 bases between them. CDR1 is GTSNPN and CDR2 is SVGIG in the germline V gene (reference sequence). The CDR3 covers 13 residues. Study findings and constraints: Rare sequences made up most TCRs, while some public TCRs were found in many donors. Researchers catalogued 150 or so TCR beta chains as cytomegalovirus-associated. Researchers reported that a few CMV-associated chains were confirmed in vitro as CMV antigen-specific.

Only one count was recorded for this clone. Its antigen is unknown. Libraries were prepared by immunoSEQ multiplex PCR; TCRdb keeps only in-frame clonotypes and omits some of them. The sample consists of more than 110,000 clones, around 85% of them appearing once. Sequenced sample: PBMCs. The rearrangement joins TRBV30 to TRBJ2-7; possibly TRBD2 for D (6 bases). This TCR came from a man aged 18 to 29 in good health and CMV-seronegative. For the CDR3, the DNA is TGTGCCTGGAGTGTAGGGACTTACTACGAGCAGTACTTC. This translates into CAWSVGTYYEQYF.